A selection of T cell receptor beta chains follows, all from one sample in a study of OX40 agonist ivuxolimab in advanced cancers. Only in-frame clones appear in the TCRdb table, and some are missing; sequencing was by immunoSEQ multiplex PCR. The table records nearly 60,000 clones, 75% to 85% of them present only once. Source: CD4+ or CD8+ T cells sorted from blood, taken in a trial of the OX40 agonist ivuxolimab. The receptors originated from an adult with an advanced solid tumor such as melanoma, head and neck, liver or kidney cancer. CDR3s include the opening cysteine and the closing phenylalanine or tryptophan. Fields, in order: V gene, clone size, D gene, J gene, CDR3 DNA, CDR3 protein. The D gene is left open where the match is weak. The size field is filled for only some rows; it gives once, few, many or a size class.

TRBV2	-	TRBD2	TRBJ2-3	TGTGCCAGCAGTGAAATGGTTGGTAGCGGGGGATCTACGCAGTATTTT	CASSEMVGSGGSTQYF
TRBV5-4	-	-	TRBJ2-2	TGTGCCAGCAGCTCAGCGCAGAAGAACACCGGGGAGCTGTTTTTT	CASSSAQKNTGELFF
TRBV5-1	-	TRBD1	TRBJ1-1	TGCGCCAGCAGCGACGGACAGGGGAGAAAGTTCTTT	CASSDGQGRKFF
TRBV5-6	-	-	TRBJ1-3	TGTGCCAGCAGCTGGGGACGGACGGCCTCTGGAAACACCATATATTTT	CASSWGRTASGNTIYF
TRBV11-3	few	-	TRBJ1-2	TGTGCCAGCAGCTCCCGGAGGGATGGCTACACCTTC	CASSSRRDGYTF
TRBV10-2	-	-	TRBJ2-3	TGCGCCAGCGGGAACCTCCGGGGGGCTGGGGGAGATACGCAGTATTTT	CASGNLRGAGGDTQYF
TRBV4-1	-	-	TRBJ2-7	TGCGCCAGCAGCCAAGGGGTAGGGGGGCAATGGGATTTCTACGAGCAGTACTTC	CASSQGVGGQWDFYEQYF
TRBV10-3	-	-	TRBJ1-3	TGTGCCATCACGGGGTATAGCTCTGGAAACACCATATATTTT	CAITGYSSGNTIYF
TRBV13	once	-	TRBJ1-3	TGTGCCAGCAGCCGGGACTCCGGGAACACCATATATTTT	CASSRDSGNTIYF
TRBV2	-	TRBD1	TRBJ1-5	TGTGCCAGCAGCAACCGGGACAGGGGATATCAGCCCCAGCATTTT	CASSNRDRGYQPQHF
TRBV6-6	-	-	TRBJ2-7	TGTGCCAGCAGTTACTACAGCTCCTACGAGCAGTACTTC	CASSYYSSYEQYF
TRBV6-1	-	TRBD2	TRBJ2-2	TGTGCCACGCTTAGCGGGGGCCTGAACACCGGGGAGCTGTTTTTT	CATLSGGLNTGELFF
TRBV11-2	once	TRBD1	TRBJ1-6	TGTGCCAGCAGCTTAGCCAGGGGGCTTAATTCACCCCTCCACTTT	CASSLARGLNSPLHF
TRBV14	-	TRBD1	TRBJ1-6	TGTGCCAGCAGCCAAGGACAGGGCTCTCTGGGGACCCTCCACTTT	CASSQGQGSLGTLHF
TRBV23-1	-	-	TRBJ1-5	TGCGCCAGCAGTCTTAGAATAGGATCAGGCAATCAGCCCCAGCATTTT	CASSLRIGSGNQPQHF
TRBV5-4	few	-	TRBJ1-6	TGTGCCAGCAGCTTGGACGGGGGGCCACCCCTCCACTTT	CASSLDGGPPLHF
TRBV7-3	-	-	TRBJ2-7	TGTGCCAGCAGCTATCCTAGGCCCGGGGGCTTCTCCTACGAGCAGTACTTC	CASSYPRPGGFSYEQYF
TRBV19	-	TRBD2	TRBJ2-3	TGTGCCAGTAGTATCAGTAGCGGGGGGGCCGGGGCAGATACGCAGTATTTT	CASSISSGGAGADTQYF
TRBV5-3	-	TRBD2	TRBJ2-3	TGTGCCAGAAGCTCCTTGACTAGCGGGGGGCCTCCCGGGGCCGATACGCAGTATTTT	CARSSLTSGGPPGADTQYF
TRBV7-2	few	-	TRBJ2-3	TGTGCCAGCAGCAACGGAGGCGTAGGGACAGATACGCAGTATTTT	CASSNGGVGTDTQYF
TRBV4-2	-	TRBD2	TRBJ2-5	TGTGCCAGCAGCCCCCTAGCGGGGGAGGGGGAGACCCAGTACTTC	CASSPLAGEGETQYF
TRBV2	-	TRBD1	TRBJ1-2	TGTGCCAGCAGTGAACAGGGGGCCGACTATGGCTACACCTTC	CASSEQGADYGYTF
TRBV28	-	TRBD1	TRBJ1-5	TGTGCCAGCAGAGGGACAGGGGGACAGCCCCAGCATTTT	CASRGTGGQPQHF
TRBV5-1	-	-	TRBJ1-2	TGCGCCAGCAGCCCCCAGGGAAACTATGGCTACACCTTC	CASSPQGNYGYTF
TRBV5-1	-	-	TRBJ2-5	TGCGCCAGCAGCGGGGGGACAGATCAAGAGACCCAGTACTTC	CASSGGTDQETQYF
TRBV5-1	-	-	TRBJ2-3	TGCGCCAGCAGCTTGTCTCAACCTAGCACAGATACGCAGTATTTT	CASSLSQPSTDTQYF
TRBV27	-	TRBD2	TRBJ2-5	TGTGCCAGTAGACTAGCGGGCCCCCGCGGGGAGACCCAGTACTTC	CASRLAGPRGETQYF
TRBV4-2	-	TRBD1	TRBJ2-4	TGTGCCAGCAGCCAGACGGGACAGGGCGAAAACATTCAGTACTTC	CASSQTGQGENIQYF
TRBV2	-	-	TRBJ2-7	TGTGCCAGCAGTGATATGAGACACCACTACGAGCAGTACTTC	CASSDMRHHYEQYF
TRBV11-2	-	TRBD1	TRBJ2-5	TGTGCCAGCAGCTTAAGGGACAGGGGGCCGCCCGGGGAGACCCAGTACTTC	CASSLRDRGPPGETQYF
TRBV11-2	-	-	TRBJ1-2	TGTGCCAGCAGCTTAGGTGTGCAAGTAGGGGTCGCCTTC	CASSLGVQVGVAF